The present TCR beta chain was sequenced within a study of blood T cell repertoires in COVID-19. The CDR3 extends over 15 amino acids. The junction had 4 bases not matched to a gene; V was cut back by 4 bases and J by 1 base. The germline V gene encodes CDR1 SGHNT and CDR2 YYREEE (reference sequence). Using immunoSEQ multiplex PCR, the repertoire was profiled, and TCRdb retains in-frame clones only, with some absent. The table lists about 120,000 clones, nearly 90% of them singletons. The sequenced sample was peripheral blood. This clonotype was obtained from a woman aged 60-70 years with COVID-19, enrolled during active disease. The chain has TRBV5-4 and TRBJ2-3, with 9 positions matching TRBD2. CDR3 sequence: CASSAGGGGTDTQYF. CDR3 nucleotide sequence: TGTGCCAGCAGCGCTGGCGGGGGGGGCACAGATACGCAGTATTTT.